This passage covers 15 T cell receptor beta chains from one sample sequenced in a study of T cell repertoires in cytomegalovirus infection. These TCRs' antigens remain unknown. Each CDR3 protein gets one entry after TCRdb re-called the reads with MiXCR. This table has about 890,000 distinct CDR3 sequences, approximately 31% appearing once. Here the sequenced sample was cultured CD8+ T cells from PBMCs, taken from culture after CMV antigen stimulation. The receptors here all came from a human donor in good health (CMV status not recorded). Some clones in this sample may be carry-over from other donors' samples.

As regards this clonotype: One end of the junction does not line up with germline, which may come from a read error. This chain connects TRBV7-2 to TRBJ1-4; D remains unclear. The length of the CDR3 is 15 residues. Germline values: CDR1 SGHTA, CDR2 FQGNSA. CDR3 residues: CANSLVVSTNEKLFF. In DNA form, the CDR3 reads TGTGCCAACAGCTTAGTGGTGAGCACTAATGAAAAACTGTTTTTT.

The chain joins TRBV4-1 to TRBJ2-1, with 7 nucleotides matching TRBD2. Germline V lookup: CDR1 MGHRA, CDR2 YSYEKL. With V trimmed by 3 bases and J by 9 bases, 8 bases remained unmatched. This CDR3 region has 14 residues. The CDR3 DNA reads TGCGCCAGCAGCCAGACCGGACTAGATCCTGAGCAGTTCTTC. Its translation: CASSQTGLDPEQFF.

At least ten counts were recorded for this clonotype. One end of the junction is discordant with germline, which a read error may explain. This chain joins TRBV7-7 and TRBJ2-3, with 13 positions matching TRBD2. In germline, CDR1 is SSHAT, CDR2 FNYEAQ (reference sequence). The CDR3 extends over 19 amino acids. Here the CDR3 reads CASSHGLAGDKWGTDTQYF. The CDR3 DNA reads TGTGCTAGCAGCCACGGACTAGCGGGGGACAAATGGGGCACAGATACGCAGTATTTT.

This clonotype showed up just a few times. This sequence joins TRBV6-5 and TRBJ1-1; no clear D gene. Trimming removed 0 bases from V and 6 bases from J, with 8 bases in between. CDR1 MNHEY and CDR2 SVGAGI come from the germline V gene. The CDR3 runs 13 residues. The CDR3 DNA follows: TGTGCCAGCAGTTACTCCCGGAGCGCTGAAGCTTTCTTT. Amino acids: CASSYSRSAEAFF.

The V and J genes are TRBV11-2 and TRBJ1-5, with 8 bases that match TRBD1. The CDR3 consists of 15 residues. V gave up 2 bases and J gave up 7 bases; unmatched junction bases: 7. Germline assignment: CDR1 SGHAT and CDR2 FQNNGV. Written as DNA, the CDR3 is TGTGCCAGCAGCTTAAAGGACAGGGTGGGCCAGCCCCAGCATTTT. This translates into CASSLKDRVGQPQHF.

This clonotype has just one count. The chain combines TRBV6-2 or TRBV6-3 with TRBJ2-7; 10 nucleotides agree with TRBD1. The CDR3 spans 14 residues. The V gene's germline CDR1 is MNHEY and CDR2 SVGEGT. V lost 8 bases, J lost 2 bases, and 6 bases stayed unmatched. In nucleotides, the CDR3 is TGTGCCAGCGGGGGGGGGACAGGGGCCTACGAGCAGTACTTC. Translation: CASGGGTGAYEQYF.

The chain joins TRBV7-8 to TRBJ2-5; D unclear. CDR1 SGHVS and CDR2 FQNEAQ come from the germline V gene. Trimming left V 3 bases short and J 3 bases short, with 17 bases between. The CDR3 extends over 16 amino acids. Here the CDR3 reads CASSFLPGGSKETQYF. The CDR3 DNA sequence: TGTGCCAGCAGCTTCCTCCCAGGTGGATCTAAAGAGACCCAGTACTTC.

The CDR3 here is CASSPATGSTDTQYF. The CDR3 bases are TGTGCCAGCAGCCCGGCGACAGGGTCCACAGATACGCAGTATTTT. This chain uses TRBV7-9 with TRBJ2-3; TRBD1 matches 7 bases. CDR1 and CDR2 (germline): SEHNR, FQNEAQ (reference sequence). This CDR3 spans 15 amino acids. The V gene end was trimmed by 5 bases and the J gene end by 2 bases; junction bases not matched to a gene: 7.

The chain employs TRBV11-2 and TRBJ2-5; TRBD2 matches at 11 bases. The CDR3 sequence is 16 residues long. The V gene end was trimmed by 1 base and the J gene end by 2 bases; junction bases not matched to a gene: 3. The V gene's germline CDR1 is SGHAT and CDR2 FQNNGV. CDR3 loop: CASSLVPSGGQETQYF. CDR3 DNA sequence: TGTGCCAGCAGCTTAGTTCCTAGCGGGGGGCAAGAGACCCAGTACTTC.

The chain combines TRBV7-6 with TRBJ2-2; TRBD1 might be the D (5 bases). Germline CDR1 SGHVS, CDR2 FNYEAQ. CDR3 length: 16 residues. V lost 0 bases to trimming and J lost 4 bases, with 12 bases between them. CDR3 nucleotides: TGTGCCAGCAGCTTAGCGCCGGACACCCTCACCGGGGAGCTGTTTTTT. Its protein is CASSLAPDTLTGELFF.

The chain employs TRBV7-2 and TRBJ1-3, with D unresolved. The germline V and J ends were trimmed by 5 bases and 4 bases, with 15 bases remaining between them. Per the germline V gene, CDR1 is SGHTA and CDR2 is FQGNSA. This CDR3 comprises 15 residues. The CDR3 is CASSLTGGRGNTIYF. CDR3 in DNA: TGTGCCAGCAGCCTAACGGGAGGCAGGGGAAACACCATATATTTT.

This clonotype showed up many times. The V gene is TRBV12-3 or TRBV12-4, the J gene TRBJ2-1; a possible D gene is TRBD1 (6 bases). The CDR3 loop spans 17 amino acids. V dropped 3 bases and J dropped 5 bases, with 20 bases sitting between them. Here the CDR3 reads CASSFHRVVFVHNEQFF. The CDR3 DNA sequence: TGTGCCAGCAGTTTCCACAGGGTAGTTTTTGTGCACAATGAGCAGTTCTTC.

This clonotype was seen a few times. The V and J genes are TRBV7-9 and TRBJ1-5; a weak D match, TRBD1 (5 bases). Germline CDR1 is SEHNR and CDR2 is FQNEAQ (reference sequence). Deletions cut 8 bases from V and 3 bases from J, with 14 bases between. The CDR3 is 14 amino acids. This chain's CDR3 is CASGPEGTNQPQHF. CDR3 coding DNA: TGTGCCAGCGGTCCCGAGGGGACCAATCAGCCCCAGCATTTT. The full variable domain, its missing parts supplied by reference TRBV7-9 and TRBJ1-5, is DTGVSQNPRHKITKRGQNVTFRCDPISEHNRLYWYRQTLGQGPEFLTYFQNEAQLEKSRLLSDRFSAERPKGSFSTLEIQRTEQGDSAMYLCASGPEGTNQPQHFGDGTRLSIL.

This clonotype was seen many times. The genes are TRBV10-3 and TRBJ2-3; D possibly corresponds to TRBD1 (6 bases). Trimming shortened V by 0 bases and J by 0 bases, and 13 bases separated the two germline ends. This CDR3 has 17 amino acids. CDR1 and CDR2 from the germline V gene are ENHRY and SYGVKD. CDR3 nucleotides: TGTGCCATCAGTGAGTCCTTGGTGGGGGCTAGCACAGATACGCAGTATTTT. As protein: CAISESLVGASTDTQYF.

The chain links TRBV4-1 to TRBJ2-2; 10 bases are shared with TRBD1. Per the germline V gene, CDR1 is MGHRA and CDR2 is YSYEKL. The length of the CDR3 is 16 residues. V lost 2 bases, J lost 5 bases, and 5 bases stayed unmatched. CDR3 coding DNA: TGCGCCAGCAGCCAACCAGGACAGGGGGAAACCGGGGAGCTGTTTTTT. This codes for CASSQPGQGETGELFF.